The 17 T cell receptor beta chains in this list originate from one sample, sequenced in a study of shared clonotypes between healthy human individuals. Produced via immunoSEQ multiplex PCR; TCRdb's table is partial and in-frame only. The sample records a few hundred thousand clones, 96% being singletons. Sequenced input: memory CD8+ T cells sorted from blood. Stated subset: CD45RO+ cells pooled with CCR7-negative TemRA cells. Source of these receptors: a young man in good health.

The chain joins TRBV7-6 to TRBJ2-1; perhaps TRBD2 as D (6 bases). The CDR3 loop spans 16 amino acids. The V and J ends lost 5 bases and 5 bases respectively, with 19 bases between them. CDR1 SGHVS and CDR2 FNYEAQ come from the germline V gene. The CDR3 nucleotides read TGTGCCAGCAGCACACACTCTAGCGTACTAAACAATGAGCAGTTCTTC. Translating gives CASSTHSSVLNNEQFF.

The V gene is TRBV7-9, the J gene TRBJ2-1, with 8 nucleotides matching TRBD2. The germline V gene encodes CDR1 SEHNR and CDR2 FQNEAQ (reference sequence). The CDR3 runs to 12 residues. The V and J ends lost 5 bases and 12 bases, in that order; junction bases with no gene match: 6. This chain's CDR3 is CASSTAGAAQFF. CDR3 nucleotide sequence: TGTGCCAGCAGCACAGCGGGAGCCGCGCAGTTCTTC.

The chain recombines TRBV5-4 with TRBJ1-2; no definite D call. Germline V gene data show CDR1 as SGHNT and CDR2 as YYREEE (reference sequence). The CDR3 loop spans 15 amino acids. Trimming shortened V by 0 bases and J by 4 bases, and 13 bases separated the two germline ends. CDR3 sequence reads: CASSLVSAGPYGYTF. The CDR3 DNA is TGTGCCAGCAGCTTGGTCTCTGCGGGCCCCTATGGCTACACCTTC.

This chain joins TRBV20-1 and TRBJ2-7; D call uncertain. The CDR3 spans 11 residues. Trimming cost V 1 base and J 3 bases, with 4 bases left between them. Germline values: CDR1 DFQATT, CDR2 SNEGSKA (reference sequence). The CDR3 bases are TGCAGTGCTAGAGTGCGCTACGAGCAGTACTTC. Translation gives CSARVRYEQYF.

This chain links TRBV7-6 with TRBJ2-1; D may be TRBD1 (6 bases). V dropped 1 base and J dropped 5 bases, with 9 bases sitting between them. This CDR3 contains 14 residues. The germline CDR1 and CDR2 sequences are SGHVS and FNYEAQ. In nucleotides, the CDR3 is TGTGCCAGCAGCTTAGACCCAGGGGACAATGAGCAGTTCTTC. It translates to CASSLDPGDNEQFF.

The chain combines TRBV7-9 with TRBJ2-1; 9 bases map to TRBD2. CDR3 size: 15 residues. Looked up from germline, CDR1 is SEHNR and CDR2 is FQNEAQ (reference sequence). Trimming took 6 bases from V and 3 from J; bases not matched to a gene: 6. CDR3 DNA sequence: TGTGCCAGCAGGTCATGGACTAGCGACTACAATGAGCAGTTCTTC. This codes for CASRSWTSDYNEQFF.

CDR3 region: CASSFPWAAQTQYF. In DNA form, the CDR3 reads TGTGCCAGCAGCTTCCCCTGGGCAGCCCAGACCCAGTACTTC. The chain combines TRBV7-3 with TRBJ2-5, with unresolved D. Germline V lookup: CDR1 SGHTA, CDR2 FQGTGA. V lost 3 bases, J lost 6 bases, and 14 bases lay in between. The CDR3 has 14 amino acids. Full variable domain (missing parts from reference TRBV7-3 and TRBJ2-5): GAGVSQTPSNKVTEKGKYVELRCDPISGHTALYWYRQSLGQGPEFLIYFQGTGAADDSGLPNDRFFAVRPEGSVSTLKIQRTERGDSAVYLCASSFPWAAQTQYFGPGTRLLVL.

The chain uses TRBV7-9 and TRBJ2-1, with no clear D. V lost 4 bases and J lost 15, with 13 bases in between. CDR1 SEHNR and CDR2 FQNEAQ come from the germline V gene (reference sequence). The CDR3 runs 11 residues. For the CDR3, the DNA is TGTGCCAGCAGCTCCTACCCGCGAGCGTTCTTC. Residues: CASSSYPRAFF. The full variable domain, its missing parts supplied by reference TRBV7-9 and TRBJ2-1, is DTGVSQNPRHKITKRGQNVTFRCDPISEHNRLYWYRQTLGQGPEFLTYFQNEAQLEKSRLLSDRFSAERPKGSFSTLEIQRTEQGDSAMYLCASSSYPRAFFGPGTRLTVL.

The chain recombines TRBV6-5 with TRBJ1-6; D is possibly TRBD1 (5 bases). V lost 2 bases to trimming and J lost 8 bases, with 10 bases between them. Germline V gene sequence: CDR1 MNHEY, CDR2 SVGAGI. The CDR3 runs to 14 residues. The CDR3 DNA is TGTGCCAGCAGTTACGCAGGGACCCATTCACCCCTCCACTTT. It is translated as CASSYAGTHSPLHF.

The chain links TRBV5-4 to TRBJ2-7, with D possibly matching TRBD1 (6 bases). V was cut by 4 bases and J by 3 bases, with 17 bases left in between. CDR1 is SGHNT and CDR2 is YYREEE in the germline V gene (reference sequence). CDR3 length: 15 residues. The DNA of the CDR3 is TGTGCCAGCAGCCTGGATCCGGGACAACTCTACGAGCAGTACTTC. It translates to CASSLDPGQLYEQYF. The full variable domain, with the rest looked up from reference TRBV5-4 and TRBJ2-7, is ETGVTQSPTHLIKTRGQQVTLRCSSQSGHNTVSWYQQALGQGPQFIFQYYREEENGRGNFPPRFSGLQFPNYSSELNVNALELDDSALYLCASSLDPGQLYEQYFGPGTRLTVT.

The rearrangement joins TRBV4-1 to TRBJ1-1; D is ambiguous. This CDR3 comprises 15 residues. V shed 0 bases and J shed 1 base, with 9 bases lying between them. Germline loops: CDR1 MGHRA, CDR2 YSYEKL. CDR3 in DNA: TGCGCCAGCAGCCAAGAGCGGGTACAGAACACTGAAGCTTTCTTT. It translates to CASSQERVQNTEAFF.

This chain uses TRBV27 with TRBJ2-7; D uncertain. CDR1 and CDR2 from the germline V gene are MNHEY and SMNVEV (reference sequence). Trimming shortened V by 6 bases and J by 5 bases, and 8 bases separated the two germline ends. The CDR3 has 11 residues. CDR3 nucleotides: TGTGCCAGCAGCCATGGCCACGAGCAGTACTTC. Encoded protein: CASSHGHEQYF.

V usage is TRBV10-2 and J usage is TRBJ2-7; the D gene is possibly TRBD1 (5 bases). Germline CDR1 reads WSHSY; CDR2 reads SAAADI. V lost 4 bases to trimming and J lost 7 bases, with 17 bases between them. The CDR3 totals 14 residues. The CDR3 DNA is TGCGCCAGCAGTGGGGGTGAGAGGACATCAGAGCAGTACTTC. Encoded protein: CASSGGERTSEQYF.

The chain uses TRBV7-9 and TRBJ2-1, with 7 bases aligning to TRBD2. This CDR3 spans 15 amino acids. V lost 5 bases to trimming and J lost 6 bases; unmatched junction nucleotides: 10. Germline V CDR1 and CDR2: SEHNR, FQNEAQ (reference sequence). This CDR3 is CASSKAGVDFNEQFF. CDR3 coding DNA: TGTGCCAGCAGCAAGGCGGGAGTAGATTTCAATGAGCAGTTCTTC.

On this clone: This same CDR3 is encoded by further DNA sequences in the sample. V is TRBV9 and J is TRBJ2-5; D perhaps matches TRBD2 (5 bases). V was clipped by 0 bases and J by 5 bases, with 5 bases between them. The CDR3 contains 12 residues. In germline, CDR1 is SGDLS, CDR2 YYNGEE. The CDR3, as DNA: TGTGCCAGCAGCGTAGGGGAGGAGACCCAGTACTTC. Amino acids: CASSVGEETQYF. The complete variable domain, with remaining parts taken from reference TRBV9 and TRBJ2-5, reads DSGVTQTPKHLITATGQRVTLRCSPRSGDLSVYWYQQSLDQGLQFLIQYYNGEERAKGNILERFSAQQFPDLHSELNLSSLELGDSALYFCASSVGEETQYFGPGTRLLVL.

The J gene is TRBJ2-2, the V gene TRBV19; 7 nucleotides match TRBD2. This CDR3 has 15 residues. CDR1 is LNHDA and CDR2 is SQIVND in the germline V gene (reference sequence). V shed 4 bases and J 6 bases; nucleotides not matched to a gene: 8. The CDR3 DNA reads TGTGCCAGTAGTAATCGCGGGAGTTTGGCCGGGGAGCTGTTTTTT. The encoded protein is CASSNRGSLAGELFF.

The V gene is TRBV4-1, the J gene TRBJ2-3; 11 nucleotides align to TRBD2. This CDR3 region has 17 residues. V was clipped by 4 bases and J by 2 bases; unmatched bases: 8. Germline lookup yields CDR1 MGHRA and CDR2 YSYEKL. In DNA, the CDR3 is TGCGCCAGCAGCCTGGAGGTAGCGGGAGGGTACACAGATACGCAGTATTTT. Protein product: CASSLEVAGGYTDTQYF.